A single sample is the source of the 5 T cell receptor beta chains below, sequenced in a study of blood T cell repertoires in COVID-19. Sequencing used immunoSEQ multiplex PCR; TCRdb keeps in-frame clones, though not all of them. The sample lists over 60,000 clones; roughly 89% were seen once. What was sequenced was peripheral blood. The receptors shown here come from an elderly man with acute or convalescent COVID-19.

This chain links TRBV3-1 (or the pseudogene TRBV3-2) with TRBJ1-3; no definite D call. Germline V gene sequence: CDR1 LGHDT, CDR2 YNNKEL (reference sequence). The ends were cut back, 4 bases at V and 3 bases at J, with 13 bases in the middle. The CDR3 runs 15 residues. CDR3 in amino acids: CASSLGRGGGNTIYF. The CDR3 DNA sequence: TGTGCCAGCAGCCTGGGTCGAGGTGGTGGAAACACCATATATTTT.

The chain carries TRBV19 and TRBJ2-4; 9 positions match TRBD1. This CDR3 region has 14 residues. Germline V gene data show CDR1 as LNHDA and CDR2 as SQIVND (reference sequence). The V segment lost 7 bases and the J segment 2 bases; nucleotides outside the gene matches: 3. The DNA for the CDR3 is TGTGCCAGTACGGACAGGGGTTCCAAAAACATTCAGTACTTC. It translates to CASTDRGSKNIQYF.

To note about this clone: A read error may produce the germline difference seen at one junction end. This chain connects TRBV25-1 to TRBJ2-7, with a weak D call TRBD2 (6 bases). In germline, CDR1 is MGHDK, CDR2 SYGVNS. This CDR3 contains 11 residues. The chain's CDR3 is CASSEQSRRVF. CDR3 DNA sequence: TGTGCCAGCAGTGAACAGTCCAGGAGGGTCTTC.

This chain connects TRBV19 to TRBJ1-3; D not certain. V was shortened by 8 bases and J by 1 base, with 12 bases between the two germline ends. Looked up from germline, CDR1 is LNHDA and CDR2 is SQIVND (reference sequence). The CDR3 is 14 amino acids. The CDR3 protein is CASSQRGSGNTIYF. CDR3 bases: TGTGCCAGTTCCCAGCGAGGGTCTGGAAACACCATATATTTT.

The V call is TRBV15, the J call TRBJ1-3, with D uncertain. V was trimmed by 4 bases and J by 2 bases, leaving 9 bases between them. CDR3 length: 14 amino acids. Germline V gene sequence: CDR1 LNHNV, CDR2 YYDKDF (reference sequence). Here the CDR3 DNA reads TGTGCCACCAGCACAGTGAGGACTGGAAACACCATATATTTT. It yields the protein CATSTVRTGNTIYF.